Following are 30 T cell receptor beta chains from one sample sequenced in a study of blood T cell repertoires in COVID-19. The method was immunoSEQ multiplex PCR; TCRdb's version includes in-frame clones alone and lacks a portion of them. This sample carries some 25,000 clones, around 93% of them seen once, and the ten largest clones take approximately 2%. The sequenced material came from peripheral blood. The receptors were gathered from a human donor in a cohort sampled during active COVID-19.

The chain carries TRBV5-1 and TRBJ1-1; 8 positions agree with TRBD1. Germline V gene lookup returns CDR1 SGHRS and CDR2 YFSETQ. The length of the CDR3 is 15 residues. V was clipped by 4 bases and J by 5 bases; unmatched bases: 10. CDR3 protein: CASSLLRDRTTEAFF. Written as DNA, the CDR3 is TGCGCCAGCAGCCTCCTCCGGGACAGGACTACTGAAGCTTTCTTT.

V usage is TRBV7-2 and J usage is TRBJ2-5; 10 nucleotides match TRBD2. This CDR3 is built from 16 residues. CDR1 and CDR2 from the germline V gene are SGHTA and FQGNSA. V lost 4 bases and J lost 8; bases outside the gene matches: 13. This CDR3 is CASSSLAGAGGDTQYF. The CDR3 coding sequence is TGTGCCAGCAGCTCCCTAGCGGGGGCCGGCGGGGACACCCAGTACTTC. The full variable domain, its missing parts supplied by reference TRBV7-2 and TRBJ2-5, is GAGVSQSPSNKVTEKGKDVELRCDPISGHTALYWYRQSLGQGLEFLIYFQGNSAPDKSGLPSDRFSAERTGGSVSTLTIQRTQQEDSAVYLCASSSLAGAGGDTQYFGPGTRLLVL.

This sequence joins TRBV11-2 and TRBJ2-3, with D possibly TRBD1 on 6 matching bases. Between the trimmed V and J ends, which lost 2 bases and 7 bases, there was a span of 22 bases. This CDR3 spans 17 amino acids. Per the germline V gene, CDR1 is SGHAT and CDR2 is FQNNGV. The CDR3 bases are TGTGCCAGCAGCTTATTTGGGGGCCGGGACGTCGCGAATACGCAGTATTTT. It specifies CASSLFGGRDVANTQYF.

CDR3 protein: CASSQAPSRGNEQFF. The CDR3 DNA is TGCGCCAGCAGCCAAGCCCCTTCTCGGGGGAATGAGCAGTTCTTC. The chain has TRBV4-1 and TRBJ2-1; D might be TRBD2 (6 bases). In germline, CDR1 is MGHRA, CDR2 YSYEKL. This CDR3 contains 15 residues. The V end was cut by 1 base, the J end by 7 bases, with 14 bases between.

The chain is built from TRBV9 and TRBJ1-5; D gene uncertain. This CDR3 spans 17 amino acids. Trimming pared 0 bases from V and 0 bases from J, leaving 13 bases between. Germline V gene sequence: CDR1 SGDLS, CDR2 YYNGEE. Here the CDR3 reads CASSVAPTANSNQPQHF. CDR3 bases: TGTGCCAGCAGCGTAGCCCCGACTGCGAATAGCAATCAGCCCCAGCATTTT. Full variable domain (outside the CDR3, taken from reference TRBV9 and TRBJ1-5): DSGVTQTPKHLITATGQRVTLRCSPRSGDLSVYWYQQSLDQGLQFLIQYYNGEERAKGNILERFSAQQFPDLHSELNLSSLELGDSALYFCASSVAPTANSNQPQHFGDGTRLSIL.

This sequence joins TRBV6-2 or TRBV6-3 and TRBJ2-1; 9 bases map to TRBD2. The V segment lost 6 bases and the J segment 7 bases; nucleotides outside the gene matches: 7. Per germline, CDR1 MNHEY and CDR2 SVGEGT. The CDR3 extends over 14 amino acids. The chain's CDR3 is CASSHGLAGNEQFF. As DNA, the CDR3 is TGTGCCAGCAGCCATGGTCTAGCGGGGAATGAGCAGTTCTTC.

The V and J genes are TRBV5-1 and TRBJ2-1; no clear D gene. CDR3 length: 16 residues. Germline CDR1 and CDR2: SGHRS and YFSETQ. Between the trimmed V and J ends, which lost 4 bases and 9 bases, there was a span of 23 bases. CDR3 sequence (DNA): TGCGCCAGCAGCGGGTCGCGGCAGACCTTCTCCATTGAGCAGTTCTTC. This sequence encodes CASSGSRQTFSIEQFF.

Only one count was recorded for this clone. The genes are TRBV6-5 and TRBJ1-1; D may be TRBD1 (5 bases). The V gene lost 7 bases and the J gene lost 5 bases, with 20 bases spanning the gap. This CDR3 region has 15 residues. Germline CDR1 reads MNHEY; CDR2 reads SVGAGI. CDR3 coding DNA: TGTGCCAGCATAATACTACCGGGGGTCGGGACTGAAGCTTTCTTT. This codes for CASIILPGVGTEAFF.

This clone was counted a single time. The J gene is TRBJ1-1, the V gene TRBV5-1; tentative D call: TRBD1 (5 bases). This CDR3 is 15 amino acids long. Germline V gives CDR1 SGHRS, CDR2 YFSETQ. Trimming stripped 0 bases from V and 1 base from J, with 10 bases between. Here the CDR3 reads CASSLADIGNTEAFF. CDR3 coding DNA: TGCGCCAGCAGCTTGGCGGACATCGGGAACACTGAAGCTTTCTTT.

This clone was seen a handful of times. This chain links TRBV29-1 with TRBJ2-7, with TRBD2 matching 8 bases. Germline trimming cut 4 bases from V and 6 bases from J; bases unmatched to any gene: 5. The CDR3 is 12 residues long. The V gene's germline CDR1 is SQVTM and CDR2 ANQGSEA. The CDR3 sequence is CSVAREGGEQYF. The CDR3 DNA reads as TGCAGCGTTGCCCGGGAGGGGGGCGAGCAGTACTTC.

V and J are TRBV2 and TRBJ1-5, with TRBD1 matching 7 bases. CDR3 length equals 13 residues. The J segment lost 6 bases and the V segment lost 7 bases, leaving 6 bases of the junction unmatched. Germline V gene lookup returns CDR1 SNHLY and CDR2 FYNNEI. This CDR3 is CASTDRVAQPQHF. The CDR3 nucleotides are TGTGCCAGCACCGACAGGGTAGCTCAGCCCCAGCATTTT.

The chain uses TRBV7-3 and TRBJ2-1, with D possibly matching TRBD2 (5 bases). The CDR3 contains 15 residues. CDR1 is SGHTA and CDR2 is FQGTGA in the germline V gene. Trimming stripped 5 bases from V and 0 bases from J, with 11 bases between. The chain's CDR3 is CASSRRAGSYNEQFF. DNA for the CDR3: TGTGCCAGCAGCCGGCGGGCCGGCTCCTACAATGAGCAGTTCTTC.

This clone was seen just once. Here the CDR3 DNA reads TGTGCCAGCAGCTTGGCAGGGGGGAGCACAGATACGCAGTATTTT. Translating it yields CASSLAGGSTDTQYF. The chain uses TRBV5-4 and TRBJ2-3; D might be TRBD1 (7 bases). The CDR3 has 15 amino acids. Germline values: CDR1 SGHNT, CDR2 YYREEE (reference sequence). V was clipped by 0 bases and J by 0 bases, with 8 bases between them.

The V gene is TRBV6-5, the J gene TRBJ1-3; D possibly corresponds to TRBD1 (5 bases). Germline CDR1 MNHEY, CDR2 SVGAGI. V gave up 4 bases and J gave up 0 bases, with 13 bases separating them. The CDR3 has 16 amino acids. This chain's CDR3 is CASSLTGSASGNTIYF. CDR3 nucleotide sequence: TGTGCCAGCAGTTTAACAGGATCAGCCTCTGGAAACACCATATATTTT.

This chain joins TRBV6-5 and TRBJ1-2; no firm D call. Deletions cut 2 bases from V and 4 bases from J, with 5 bases between. The CDR3 loop spans 12 amino acids. Per germline, CDR1 MNHEY and CDR2 SVGAGI. The DNA for the CDR3 is TGTGCCAGCAGTTACGGAGGCTATGGCTACACCTTC. Protein sequence: CASSYGGYGYTF.

The chain has TRBV6-2 or TRBV6-3 and TRBJ1-5, with 7 bases that match TRBD1. This CDR3 spans 14 amino acids. Germline lookup yields CDR1 MNHEY and CDR2 SVGEGT. The V gene end was trimmed by 6 bases and the J gene end by 5 bases; junction bases not matched to a gene: 7. The CDR3 spells CASRPGQEHQPQHF. CDR3 DNA sequence: TGTGCCAGCAGACCTGGACAGGAGCATCAGCCCCAGCATTTT.

This clone appeared once. CDR3 DNA sequence: TGCAGCGTCTTCATAGCGGGCCCGTTCAATGAGCAGTTCTTC. The encoded protein is CSVFIAGPFNEQFF. This chain links TRBV29-1 with TRBJ2-1; 7 bases are a match to TRBD2. V gave up 6 bases and J gave up 6 bases; unmatched junction bases: 11. Looked up from germline, CDR1 is SQVTM and CDR2 is ANQGSEA. The length of the CDR3 is 14 residues.

This chain joins TRBV10-2 and TRBJ2-7, with 8 bases that match TRBD1. The CDR3 is 13 residues long. Losses at the gene ends were 6 bases for V and 4 bases for J; bases not matched to a gene: 5. Germline CDR1 reads WSHSY; CDR2 reads SAAADI. CDR3 sequence (DNA): TGCGCCAGCAGCGTCAGGGGGCGTTACGAGCAGTACTTC. Translating it yields CASSVRGRYEQYF.

The chain couples TRBV11-3 to TRBJ2-7, with 7 bases aligning to TRBD1. Germline CDR1 SGHNT, CDR2 YENEEA. The length of the CDR3 is 13 residues. V lost 3 bases and J lost 1; bases outside the gene matches: 0. CDR3 DNA: TGTGCCAGCAGCTTGGGACAGTCCTACGAGCAGTACTTC. As protein: CASSLGQSYEQYF. Looking up the rest from reference TRBV11-3 and TRBJ2-7 gives the full variable domain: EAGVVQSPRYKIIEKKQPVAFWCNPISGHNTLYWYLQNLGQGPELLIRYENEEAVDDSQLPKDRFSAERLKGVDSTLKIQPAELGDSAVYLCASSLGQSYEQYFGPGTRLTVT.

The chain uses TRBV6-5 and TRBJ1-1; tentative D call: TRBD1 (6 bases). Looked up from germline, CDR1 is MNHEY and CDR2 is SVGAGI. The CDR3 loop spans 14 amino acids. V lost 6 bases to trimming and J lost 7 bases, with 18 bases between them. In nucleotides, the CDR3 is TGTGCCAGCAGCCAACTGCAGGGGCTAGGTGAAGCTTTCTTT. Translating it yields CASSQLQGLGEAFF.

This clone was found once. This chain joins TRBV7-9 and TRBJ2-6; possibly TRBD1 for D (6 bases). Trimming stripped 4 bases from V and 3 bases from J, with 13 bases between. Germline-derived CDR1 and CDR2 are SEHNR and FQNEAQ (reference sequence). The CDR3 contains 16 residues. The CDR3 bases are TGTGCCAGCAGCTCAGAACAGGGTGATGGGGCCAACGTCCTGACTTTC. The encoded protein is CASSSEQGDGANVLTF.

The chain combines TRBV5-1 with TRBJ2-5; 12 bases match TRBD2. Losses at the gene ends were 0 bases for V and 0 bases for J; bases not matched to a gene: 3. The CDR3 extends over 17 amino acids. Per the germline V gene, CDR1 is SGHRS and CDR2 is YFSETQ. The CDR3 sequence is CASSLARTSGNQETQYF. The CDR3, as DNA: TGCGCCAGCAGCTTGGCTCGGACTAGCGGGAACCAAGAGACCCAGTACTTC.

The chain employs TRBV6-5 and TRBJ1-4, with 8 bases aligning to TRBD1. This CDR3 has 15 amino acids. Unmatched junction bases numbered 5, after V lost 6 bases and J lost 2 bases. Per the germline V gene, CDR1 is MNHEY and CDR2 is SVGAGI. The CDR3 nucleotides read TGTGCCAGCAGCCACAGGGGGAGGACTAATGAAAAACTGTTTTTT. Its protein is CASSHRGRTNEKLFF.

The V gene is TRBV27, the J gene TRBJ2-7; D might be TRBD1 (6 bases). This CDR3 is 14 amino acids long. Trimming pared 3 bases from V and 3 bases from J, leaving 12 bases between. Germline-derived CDR1 and CDR2 are MNHEY and SMNVEV (reference sequence). CDR3 in DNA: TGTGCCAGCAGTTTGAACAGGGATTTCTACGAGCAGTACTTC. This translates into CASSLNRDFYEQYF.

This chain connects TRBV7-2 to TRBJ2-1; no reliable D call. The germline V gene has CDR1 SGHTA and CDR2 FQGNSA. V was clipped by 2 bases and J by 1 base, with 9 bases between them. This CDR3 is built from 15 residues. The CDR3 DNA reads as TGTGCCAGCAGCTTAATCCCGACTTCCTACAATGAGCAGTTCTTC. It encodes CASSLIPTSYNEQFF. Complete variable domain (other parts from reference TRBV7-2 and TRBJ2-1): GAGVSQSPSNKVTEKGKDVELRCDPISGHTALYWYRQSLGQGLEFLIYFQGNSAPDKSGLPSDRFSAERTGGSVSTLTIQRTQQEDSAVYLCASSLIPTSYNEQFFGPGTRLTVL.

The chain uses TRBV27 and TRBJ1-2; no reliable D call. Germline CDR1 reads MNHEY; CDR2 reads SMNVEV (reference sequence). Trimming cost V 2 bases and J 2 bases, with 9 bases left between them. The CDR3 covers 14 residues. The CDR3 DNA sequence: TGTGCCAGCAGTTTAAACAGTCACAACTATGGCTACACCTTC. Protein: CASSLNSHNYGYTF.

The chain uses TRBV2 and TRBJ1-2; unclear D gene. The CDR3 has 14 amino acids. The V and J ends lost 5 bases and 0 bases respectively, with 10 bases between them. Germline CDR1 reads SNHLY; CDR2 reads FYNNEI. CDR3 residues: CASSLDRANYGYTF. The CDR3 DNA follows: TGTGCCAGCAGTTTAGACCGGGCTAACTATGGCTACACCTTC.

The rearrangement links TRBV25-1 to TRBJ2-1; TRBD2 matches 12 bases. With V trimmed by 8 bases and J by 4 bases, 9 bases remained unmatched. The length of the CDR3 is 16 residues. Germline V gene sequence: CDR1 MGHDK, CDR2 SYGVNS. CDR3 protein: CASSRLAGEGYNEQFF. CDR3 nucleotides: TGTGCCAGCTCACGACTAGCGGGAGAGGGGTACAATGAGCAGTTCTTC. The full variable domain, its missing parts supplied by reference TRBV25-1 and TRBJ2-1, is EADIYQTPRYLVIGTGKKITLECSQTMGHDKMYWYQQDPGMELHLIHYSYGVNSTEKGDLSSESTVSRIRTEHFPLTLESARPSHTSQYLCASSRLAGEGYNEQFFGPGTRLTVL.

The genes are TRBV19 and TRBJ2-3; D is possibly TRBD1 (5 bases). CDR3 size: 13 residues. Trimming stripped 5 bases from V and 4 bases from J, with 10 bases between. Per the germline V gene, CDR1 is LNHDA and CDR2 is SQIVND (reference sequence). This CDR3 reads CASSEQGADTQYF. CDR3 coding DNA: TGTGCCAGTAGTGAACAAGGGGCAGATACGCAGTATTTT.

The chain carries TRBV2 and TRBJ2-3; D might be TRBD1 (5 bases). Per the germline V gene, CDR1 is SNHLY and CDR2 is FYNNEI. This CDR3 contains 15 residues. V was clipped by 6 bases and J by 1 base, with 14 bases between them. This chain's CDR3 is CASSGQGFGTDTQYF. The CDR3 DNA reads TGTGCCAGCAGCGGCCAGGGATTTGGCACAGATACGCAGTATTTT.